This T cell receptor beta chain was documented in a study of T cell responses to AZD1222 COVID-19 vaccine (dated by TCRdb to the early 2020s). About the study as a whole: AZD1222 recipients with second doses at about 4 weeks or about 12 weeks were pooled, because spike-specific TCR depth and breadth did not differ between schedules. A total of approximately 250 trial participants underwent TCR sequencing, of whom more than 200 had received two doses of AZD1222 and 26 had received two doses of the MenACWY control vaccine. Trial participants were enrolled into age subgroups of 18-55, 56-69 and 70-plus years, which contained roughly 150, 30 and 60 TCR-sequenced participants, respectively.

The CDR3 regions of human TCRbeta chains were subjected to immunosequencing. From the authors' description of their analysis: Repertoire TCRs were matched against a reference library of SARS-CoV-2-specific TCRs generated with the MIRA antigen-specificity platform. Breadth was defined as the fraction of unique TCRs that were SARS-CoV-2-associated, and depth was defined as the fraction of total T cells that were SARS-CoV-2-associated. Each spike-specific TCR was assigned to its reactive spike region and to a CD4 or CD8 class using the MIRA data. Log10-transformed breadth and depth values were compared by one-way ANOVA with Sidak's multiple comparisons tests. TCRdb provides this immuneACCESS table in a form limited to in-frame rearrangements. Some clones are lacking; in checked studies, under half of them reflect an unresolved V gene, and why the rest are absent is not known. V and J calls and clone size are given by that table; D and trimming were obtained from the DNA. For this sample the table gives 50,000 or so clones, of which 80% to 90% were detected only once. About 15% of the sample comes from the top ten.

The time point label on this specimen signifies: baseline before first vaccination. Samples from vaccinated people were obtained from the UK trials COV001 and COV002, which included a single-blind randomized controlled phase 2/3 trial of AZD1222 (ChAdOx1 nCoV-19) in healthy adults. For TCRbeta chain sequencing, PBMC samples from trial participants were taken at day 0 and at day 28 after the second dose. The paper as a whole reports these results and caveats: Conclusions about previously exposed vaccinees were limited because only a handful of AZD1222 recipients were SARS-CoV-2 seropositive at baseline. Vaccine-associated CD4 TCRs spanned the whole spike protein, with dominant responses in regions 160-218 and 743-854. Because no day 14 peak-response samples were available, repertoires were characterized only after the peak T cell response. Reportedly, close to half of the unique spike-specific TCRs recognized epitopes lying outside the regions that are mutated in the B.1.351 and B.1.1.7 variants. Most participants were white British and females outnumbered males, and the authors suggested that clonal diversity may have been underestimated. The 56-69-year group was small, and its depth increase did not reach significance, likely because of low power. A significant rise in spike-specific TCR breadth and depth was observed after two AZD1222 doses relative to day 0 and relative to MenACWY recipients.

For CDR1 and CDR2, the germline V gene lists MNHEY and SVGAGI. A distance of 8 bases separates the germline ends of V and J, which lose 2 bases and 0 bases respectively. From the cysteine through the phenylalanine, the CDR3 covers 16 amino acids. The entry retains the CDR3 DNA only, 48 bases that are in frame from base 1. Regarding this clone: The antigen it recognizes is unknown. No per-base quality is available; no much larger clone lies one base away.

The sequenced sample was peripheral blood, obtained on day 0 of AZD1222 vaccination. Here the chain combines TRBV6-5 and TRBJ1-6; matching of 5 bases hints at TRBD1 as the D gene. The receptor's source is an adult in good health. The DNA sequence is as follows: TGTGCCAGCAGTTACCAGGGAAGCTCCTATAATTCACCCCTCCACTTT. This codes for CASSYQGSSYNSPLHF.